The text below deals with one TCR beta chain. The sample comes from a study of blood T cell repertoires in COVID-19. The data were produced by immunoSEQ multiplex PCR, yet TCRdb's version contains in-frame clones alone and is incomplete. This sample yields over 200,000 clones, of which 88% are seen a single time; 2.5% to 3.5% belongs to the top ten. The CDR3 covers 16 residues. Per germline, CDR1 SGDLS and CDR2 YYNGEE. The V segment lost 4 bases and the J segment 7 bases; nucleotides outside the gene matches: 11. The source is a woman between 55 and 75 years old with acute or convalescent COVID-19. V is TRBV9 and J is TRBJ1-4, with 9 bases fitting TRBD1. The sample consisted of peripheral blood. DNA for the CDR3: TGTGCCAGCAGCCCGCGGACAGGGGTGATAGGTGAAAAACTGTTTTTT. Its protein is CASSPRTGVIGEKLFF.